Presented here are 30 T cell receptor beta chains from one specimen sequenced in a study of metastatic and nonmetastatic thyroid tumors. TCRdb reassembled clones from the PCR reads with MiXCR. The table lists about 14,000 clones, over 25% of them singletons, with roughly a fifth in the top ten. Among the patients, none had received any treatment before thyroid surgery. The material sequenced was tumor tissue. The source of these receptors is a female donor with papillary thyroid cancer or a benign thyroid nodule (not recorded which). Some clones in this sample may be carry-over from other donors' samples.

V usage is TRBV10-3 and J usage is TRBJ2-4; TRBD2 matches at 12 bases. Trimming at V came to 2 bases and at J to 2 bases, leaving 10 bases not matched to a gene. This CDR3 has 19 residues. Germline V gene sequence: CDR1 ENHRY, CDR2 SYGVKD. CDR3 bases: TGTGCCATCAGTGAGGCTATGACTAGCGGGAGAACCTCCAAAAACATTCAGTACTTC. Protein product: CAISEAMTSGRTSKNIQYF.

In its sample, this clone was seen a few times. The CDR3 spells CASSYGGNTEAFF. Here the CDR3 DNA reads TGTGCCAGCAGTTACGGTGGGAACACTGAAGCTTTCTTT. The chain links TRBV6-2 or TRBV6-3 to TRBJ1-1; D is undetermined. CDR1 MNHEY and CDR2 SVGEGT come from the germline V gene. This CDR3 is built from 13 residues. The V end lost 2 bases, the J end lost 1 base, and 5 bases lay between the germline ends.

There are many counts of this clone. This chain joins TRBV28 and TRBJ2-5; D remains unclear. Germline V gives CDR1 MDHEN, CDR2 SYDVKM. The CDR3 is 14 residues long. V lost 2 bases to trimming and J lost 0 bases, with 7 bases between them. The DNA of the CDR3 is TGTGCCAGCAGTTTAGCTGGGTACCAAGAGACCCAGTACTTC. Translated, it gives CASSLAGYQETQYF.

This clone was found many times. V is TRBV2 and J is TRBJ2-3, with 13 nucleotides matching TRBD2. Losses at the gene ends were 11 bases for V and 0 bases for J; bases not matched to a gene: 5. Germline CDR1 is SNHLY and CDR2 is FYNNEI. CDR3 length: 15 amino acids. CDR3 in DNA: TGTGCCTCAGGACTAGCGGGGGTGAGCACAGATACGCAGTATTTT. Its translation is CASGLAGVSTDTQYF.

Within the sample, this clone is medium-sized. V is TRBV7-9 and J is TRBJ1-2, with D unclear. V shed 5 bases and J shed 3 bases, with 16 bases lying between them. Germline V gene data show CDR1 as SEHNR and CDR2 as FQNEAQ (reference sequence). The length of the CDR3 is 15 residues. CDR3 DNA: TGTGCCAGCAGCATAGTCAGAGAGGGTTACTATGGCTACACCTTC. This translates into CASSIVREGYYGYTF.

By its share, this clone is medium-sized. The rearrangement links TRBV24-1 to TRBJ2-5; D is perhaps TRBD2 (6 bases). Germline lookup yields CDR1 KGHDR and CDR2 SFDVKD. Trimming took 8 bases from V and 5 from J, leaving 14 bases between them. The CDR3 length is 13 residues. CDR3 nucleotide sequence: TGTGCCACCAATAGGGGACTGGGGGAGACCCAGTACTTC. Its protein product is CATNRGLGETQYF.

This clone was counted ten times or more. The chain combines TRBV3-1 with TRBJ1-1; D call uncertain. The germline gives CDR1 LGHDT, CDR2 YNNKEL (reference sequence). Trimming left V 1 base short and J 5 bases short, with 11 bases between. This CDR3 spans 14 amino acids. CDR3 in DNA: TGTGCCAGCAGCCAAGGTATAGAGAAGACTGAAGCTTTCTTT. Translating gives CASSQGIEKTEAFF. Supplemented by reference TRBV3-1 and TRBJ1-1, the full variable domain reads DTAVSQTPKYLVTQMGNDKSIKCEQNLGHDTMYWYKQDSKKFLKIMFSYNNKELIINETVPNRFSPKSPDKAHLNLHINSLELGDSAVYFCASSQGIEKTEAFFGQGTRLTVV.

This clone was seen more than once but under ten times. The CDR3 reads CASRPQGRNTEAFF. The CDR3 DNA follows: TGTGCCAGCAGACCACAGGGGAGGAACACTGAAGCTTTCTTT. This chain connects TRBV28 to TRBJ1-1, with 7 bases lining up with TRBD1. This CDR3 contains 14 residues. V dropped 6 bases and J dropped 1; count of bases not matched to a gene: 5. Germline V gives CDR1 MDHEN, CDR2 SYDVKM.

The chain carries TRBV20-1 and TRBJ2-7; a weak D match, TRBD2 (6 bases). Germline CDR1 and CDR2: DFQATT and SNEGSKA (reference sequence). V lost 1 base and J lost 3, with 10 bases in between. CDR3 length equals 13 residues. The CDR3, as DNA: TGCAGTGCTAGAGGTCGACTAGACTACGAGCAGTACTTC. Amino acid sequence: CSARGRLDYEQYF.

The chain uses TRBV24-1 and TRBJ2-2; 8 bases are shared with TRBD1. Germline CDR1 and CDR2: KGHDR and SFDVKD. There are 15 residues in the CDR3. After removal of 6 bases from V and 1 base from J, the junction contained 3 bases not matched to a gene. The CDR3 loop reads CATSSTGGNTGELFF. The CDR3 DNA reads as TGTGCCACCAGTTCCACAGGGGGGAACACCGGGGAGCTGTTTTTT.

The chain joins TRBV12-3 or TRBV12-4 to TRBJ1-1; D might be TRBD1 (5 bases). Trimming took 7 bases from V and 6 from J, leaving 12 bases between them. This CDR3 has 12 amino acids. The CDR3 nucleotides are TGTGCCAGCACAGGGAGTAAGGCTGAAGCTTTCTTT. Its translation is CASTGSKAEAFF.

This clone is medium-sized (0.01 to 0.1%) by share. The chain uses TRBV6-1 and TRBJ2-5; D gene uncertain. Germline V gives CDR1 MNHNS, CDR2 SASEGT. Trimming left V 4 bases short and J 1 base short, with 10 bases between. CDR3 length equals 14 residues. In DNA form, the CDR3 reads TGTGCCAGCAGTGTAAGGGATCTCCAAGAGACCCAGTACTTC. Residues: CASSVRDLQETQYF.

This clone showed up just a few times. Here the CDR3 reads CASTSGRNSNQPQHF. CDR3 nucleotide sequence: TGTGCCAGCACCTCGGGACGCAACAGCAATCAGCCCCAGCATTTT. V usage is TRBV12-3 or TRBV12-4 and J usage is TRBJ1-5, with D perhaps matching TRBD1 (5 bases). The ends were cut back, 7 bases at V and 1 base at J, with 14 bases in the middle. CDR3 length: 15 amino acids.

The V call is TRBV19, the J call TRBJ1-1; 7 bases map to TRBD1. The CDR3 extends over 14 amino acids. Germline V lookup: CDR1 LNHDA, CDR2 SQIVND (reference sequence). V was clipped by 3 bases and J by 6 bases; unmatched bases: 7. The CDR3, as DNA: TGTGCCAGTAGTATGACAGGGCCGGGCGCTGAAGCTTTCTTT. Protein sequence: CASSMTGPGAEAFF. The full variable domain, rest sourced from reference TRBV19 and TRBJ1-1, is DGGITQSPKYLFRKEGQNVTLSCEQNLNHDAMYWYRQDPGQGLRLIYYSQIVNDFQKGDIAEGYSVSREKKESFPLTVTSAQKNPTAFYLCASSMTGPGAEAFFGQGTRLTVV.

By sample fraction, this clone is medium-sized. The chain uses TRBV5-1 and TRBJ2-7, with D possibly matching TRBD2 (5 bases). The CDR3 totals 15 residues. Trimming removed 0 bases at V and 3 bases at J, with 13 bases between. The V gene's germline CDR1 is SGHRS and CDR2 YFSETQ. The CDR3 sequence is CASSLDLGGIYEQYF. DNA of the CDR3: TGCGCCAGCAGCTTGGATCTTGGAGGTATCTACGAGCAGTACTTC. Full variable domain (remainder filled in from reference TRBV5-1 and TRBJ2-7): KAGVTQTPRYLIKTRGQQVTLSCSPISGHRSVSWYQQTPGQGLQFLFEYFSETQRNKGNFPGRFSGRQFSNSRSEMNVSTLELGDSALYLCASSLDLGGIYEQYFGPGTRLTVT.

This rearrangement joins TRBV4-2 to TRBJ2-2, with D perhaps TRBD2 (5 bases). The length of the CDR3 is 17 residues. V dropped 1 base and J dropped 0 bases, with 12 bases sitting between them. Per germline, CDR1 LGHNA and CDR2 YNFKEQ. CDR3 bases: TGTGCCAGCAGCCAAGCTTTTAGCGCCTCGAACACCGGGGAGCTGTTTTTT. It yields the protein CASSQAFSASNTGELFF.

In this sample, this clone turned up many times. With a much larger clone just one base away, this may be a read error. Other DNA sequences within the sample encode an identical CDR3. This chain joins TRBV4-2 and TRBJ2-5, with D unclear. The CDR3 is made up of 13 amino acids. Germline CDR1 and CDR2: LGHNA and YNFKEQ. The CDR3 region has the DNA TGTGCCAGCAGCCAAGGGATTCAAGAGACCCAGTATTTC. It yields the protein CASSQGIQETQYF.

The CDR3 sequence is CASTFSTFITYGYTF. The CDR3 bases are TGTGCCAGCACCTTCAGTACGTTTATAACCTATGGCTACACCTTC. This chain links TRBV28 with TRBJ1-2; D ambiguous. The CDR3 is made up of 15 amino acids. Trimming removed 7 bases at V and 4 bases at J, with 19 bases between. Looked up from germline, CDR1 is MDHEN and CDR2 is SYDVKM.

This clone was counted a few times. This chain links TRBV6-5 with TRBJ2-2; D gene unclear. With 2 bases removed from V and 4 bases from J, the gap between germline ends came to 2 bases. CDR3 length: 12 residues. The V gene's germline CDR1 is MNHEY and CDR2 SVGAGI. The CDR3 DNA follows: TGTGCCAGCAGTTACCGCACCGGGGAGCTGTTTTTT. Translating gives CASSYRTGELFF.

J is TRBJ2-3 and V is TRBV7-9; TRBD1 aligns across 8 bases. Trimming removed 5 bases from V and 6 bases from J; junction bases left unmatched: 7. Germline CDR1 SEHNR, CDR2 FQNEAQ (reference sequence). This CDR3 is built from 14 residues. Here the CDR3 reads CASSPGQGADTQYF. The DNA of the CDR3 is TGTGCCAGCAGCCCTGGACAGGGAGCGGATACGCAGTATTTT.

This clone came up many times. The chain couples TRBV18 to TRBJ2-1, with 9 positions matching TRBD2. Germline assignment: CDR1 KGHSH and CDR2 LQKENI. The CDR3 is 16 residues long. Unmatched junction bases numbered 10, after V lost 3 bases and J lost 7 bases. The CDR3 here is CASSPPKRGEENEQFF. The CDR3 region has the DNA TGTGCCAGCTCACCCCCTAAGCGGGGGGAGGAAAATGAGCAGTTCTTC.

This clone was seen just once. The rearrangement joins TRBV4-1 to TRBJ2-3; tentative D call: TRBD2 (6 bases). Germline V CDR1 and CDR2: MGHRA, YSYEKL. Trimming removed 2 bases from V and 10 bases from J, with 16 bases in between. The CDR3 totals 14 residues. In DNA form, the CDR3 reads TGCGCCAGCAGCCAAAATAATATACTAGCCGCGCAGTATTTT. Translated: CASSQNNILAAQYF.

This chain connects TRBV4-3 to TRBJ1-2; D possibly corresponds to TRBD1 (5 bases). Trimming took off 1 base at V and 1 base at J, with 16 bases between the two ends. The CDR3 runs 17 residues. Germline CDR1 reads LGHNA; CDR2 reads YSLEER. The CDR3 nucleotides read TGCGCCAGCAGCCAAGGGCCTTACGGTGGGGGTAACTATGGCTACACCTTC. Translated: CASSQGPYGGGNYGYTF.

V and J are TRBV6-5 and TRBJ1-2, with 10 bases identical to TRBD1. CDR1 is MNHEY, CDR2 SVGAGI, per germline. Trimming removed 2 bases from V and 4 bases from J; junction bases left unmatched: 7. This CDR3 is built from 16 residues. The CDR3 region is CASSYLRTGGSYGYTF. DNA for the CDR3: TGTGCCAGCAGTTACCTTCGGACAGGGGGAAGCTATGGCTACACCTTC.

The chain links TRBV6-5 to TRBJ1-3; TRBD1 might be the D (5 bases). Germline CDR1 reads MNHEY; CDR2 reads SVGAGI. The CDR3 is 17 amino acids. V lost 0 bases to trimming and J lost 2 bases, with 14 bases between them. The CDR3 sequence is CASSYSNLRGAGNTIYF. The CDR3 nucleotides are TGTGCCAGCAGTTACTCGAATCTTCGGGGGGCTGGAAACACCATATATTTT.

This chain links TRBV6-1 with TRBJ1-4; TRBD1 is a possible D gene (5 bases). The CDR3 runs to 15 residues. V lost 0 bases and J lost 7, with 12 bases in between. The germline gives CDR1 MNHNS, CDR2 SASEGT. CDR3 nucleotide sequence: TGTGCCAGCAGTGAAGCGGGGGGGGGGAGTGAAAAACTGTTTTTT. Translation gives CASSEAGGGSEKLFF.

The chain recombines TRBV28 with TRBJ2-7; D may be TRBD2 (6 bases). Trimming cost V 10 bases and J 2 bases, with 21 bases left between them. CDR3 length: 15 residues. From germline, CDR1 is MDHEN and CDR2 SYDVKM. The CDR3 loop reads CATRRGAWTTYEQYF. The CDR3 DNA reads as TGTGCCACCCGGCGGGGCGCCTGGACTACCTACGAGCAGTACTTC.

This clone is classed as medium-sized. The rearrangement uses TRBV7-9 and TRBJ2-1; 9 positions match TRBD2. CDR1 SEHNR and CDR2 FQNEAQ come from the germline V gene (reference sequence). This CDR3 spans 17 amino acids. Trimming at V came to 4 bases and at J to 6 bases, leaving 13 bases not matched to a gene. The CDR3 DNA reads TGTGCCAGCAGCTCGCTAGCGGGATATTTAGCCCTCAATGAGCAGTTCTTC. Residues: CASSSLAGYLALNEQFF.

The chain carries TRBV4-1 and TRBJ2-3; D ambiguous. Trimming removed 1 base at V and 3 bases at J, with 17 bases between. The CDR3 has 17 residues. Germline-derived CDR1 and CDR2 are MGHRA and YSYEKL. This chain's CDR3 is CASSQANLFDRTDTQYF. Written as DNA, the CDR3 is TGCGCCAGCAGCCAAGCGAACCTGTTCGATAGAACAGATACGCAGTATTTT.

The chain has TRBV5-4 and TRBJ2-3; 8 nucleotides agree with TRBD1. The CDR3 is made up of 16 amino acids. V lost 3 bases, J lost 5 bases, and 11 bases stayed unmatched. Germline V CDR1 and CDR2: SGHNT, YYREEE (reference sequence). The CDR3 coding sequence is TGTGCCAGCAGCTCCCCACAGGGGGGTTATGAAGATACGCAGTATTTT. Translated: CASSSPQGGYEDTQYF.